Presented here are 10 T cell receptor beta chains from one specimen sequenced in a study of shared clonotypes between healthy human individuals. Clones were sequenced by immunoSEQ multiplex PCR, and TCRdb holds only the in-frame ones, with some missing. The sample includes fewer than 400,000 clones, 74% of them seen just once. Sample: memory CD4+ T cells sorted from blood. This sample's subset: CD45RA-negative fraction. The receptors stem from a man aged 25 to 40 in good health.

This clone came up a few times. The CDR3 nucleotides are TGCGCCAGCAGCCTGAGGGCACCGAACACTGAAGCTTTCTTT. This gives the protein CASSLRAPNTEAFF. The chain links TRBV5-1 to TRBJ1-1; D is unclear. The ends were cut back, 4 bases at V and 1 base at J, with 11 bases in the middle. Germline loops: CDR1 SGHRS, CDR2 YFSETQ. This CDR3 region has 14 residues.

The V gene is TRBV7-2, the J gene TRBJ2-5; 8 bases align to TRBD1. CDR1 is SGHTA, CDR2 FQGNSA, per germline. With 3 bases clipped from V and 5 bases from J, the junction kept 2 bases outside the gene matches. The CDR3 totals 13 residues. The CDR3, as DNA: TGTGCCAGCAGCTTTGACAGGGGCGAGACCCAGTACTTC. Translation gives CASSFDRGETQYF.

The V call is TRBV25-1, the J call TRBJ2-7; 9 nucleotides line up with TRBD2. This CDR3 spans 14 amino acids. Germline V gene data show CDR1 as MGHDK and CDR2 as SYGVNS. J was trimmed by 4 bases and V by 7 bases; bases with no gene match: 8. The CDR3 coding sequence is TGTGCCAGCAACCCCGGGACTAGCAAATACGAGCAGTACTTC. This translates into CASNPGTSKYEQYF.

A note on this clone: This sample also contains other DNA sequences that code for the same CDR3. The genes are TRBV5-1 and TRBJ2-5, with 8 nucleotides matching TRBD1. Trimming took 7 bases from V and 8 from J; bases not matched to a gene: 19. CDR1 is SGHRS and CDR2 is YFSETQ in the germline V gene. CDR3 size: 16 residues. Here the CDR3 reads CASSTNRQGLGETQYF. The CDR3 DNA reads as TGCGCCAGCTCAACAAACCGACAGGGGCTTGGGGAAACCCAGTACTTC.

This clone was recorded once. The V gene is TRBV19, the J gene TRBJ2-2, with 8 positions matching TRBD1. V gave up 5 bases and J gave up 7 bases; unmatched junction bases: 9. This CDR3 has 15 amino acids. CDR1 LNHDA and CDR2 SQIVND come from the germline V gene (reference sequence). DNA of the CDR3: TGTGCCAGTAGTGGGGGACAGGAACGAAGCGGGGAGCTGTTTTTT. Translation: CASSGGQERSGELFF.

This chain joins TRBV11-2 and TRBJ2-4, with 14 bases identical to TRBD2. Germline lookup yields CDR1 SGHAT and CDR2 FQNNGV. This CDR3 comprises 20 residues. Germline trimming cut 0 bases from V and 0 bases from J; bases unmatched to any gene: 7. CDR3 sequence (DNA): TGTGCCAGCAGCTTAGACGGACTAGCGGGAGGACCGTTAGCCAAAAACATTCAGTACTTC. Protein: CASSLDGLAGGPLAKNIQYF.

This clone appeared a few times. The chain employs TRBV27 and TRBJ2-7; no reliable D call. This CDR3 contains 14 residues. Germline CDR1 reads MNHEY; CDR2 reads SMNVEV (reference sequence). V lost 5 bases and J 9 bases, leaving 20 bases between the germline ends. The CDR3 region is CASSTSTPPVRQYF. The CDR3 DNA follows: TGTGCCAGCAGTACCTCCACCCCCCCCGTTAGGCAGTACTTC.

The chain recombines TRBV6-1 with TRBJ2-1; D tentatively reads TRBD1 or TRBD2 (5 bases each). The V end lost 11 bases, the J end lost 7 bases, and 18 bases lay between the germline ends. The CDR3 is 13 amino acids. Germline assignment: CDR1 MNHNS and CDR2 SASEGT. The CDR3 DNA sequence: TGTGCCGGCTCTATGAGGGGAACGAATGAGCAGTTCTTC. Residues: CAGSMRGTNEQFF.

DNA of the CDR3: TGCAGCGTTGCCCTTGGGATAGGAGAGACCCAGTACTTC. This sequence encodes CSVALGIGETQYF. The genes are TRBV29-1 and TRBJ2-5, with no clear D. Trimming removed 4 bases at V and 4 bases at J, with 13 bases between. This CDR3 has 13 amino acids. Per the germline V gene, CDR1 is SQVTM and CDR2 is ANQGSEA.

The gene calls are TRBV7-2 and TRBJ2-1; 13 bases line up with TRBD2. The germline V gene has CDR1 SGHTA and CDR2 FQGNSA. The CDR3 sequence is 16 residues long. V lost 2 bases and J lost 8; bases outside the gene matches: 6. The CDR3 region has the DNA TGTGCCAGCAGCTTAAGGACTAGCGGGAGTCGAGATGAGCAGTTCTTC. This encodes CASSLRTSGSRDEQFF.